Listed here are 20 T cell receptor beta chains from one sample, sequenced in a study of T cell changes during pregnancy in multiple sclerosis. Measured with immunoSEQ multiplex PCR; TCRdb has only the in-frame clones, and not every one. The sample consists of 38,000 or so clones, 90% of them appearing once. Sequenced material: CD4+ T cells from peripheral blood mononuclear cells, taken in the third trimester of pregnancy. These TCRs come from a female donor with multiple sclerosis, enrolled in a pregnancy study.

The chain is built from TRBV4-1 and TRBJ1-2, with unresolved D. The CDR3 is 14 amino acids. Trimming pared 4 bases from V and 8 bases from J, leaving 17 bases between. The V gene's germline CDR1 is MGHRA and CDR2 YSYEKL. The DNA of the CDR3 is TGCGCCAGCAGCCTCCCTGGCGGGTTTGGCGGCTACACCTTC. Protein sequence: CASSLPGGFGGYTF.

The chain recombines TRBV19 with TRBJ2-7; 9 positions match TRBD2. Germline V gene sequence: CDR1 LNHDA, CDR2 SQIVND (reference sequence). V was clipped by 5 bases and J by 6 bases; unmatched bases: 5. CDR3 length: 13 residues. CDR3 in DNA: TGTGCCAGTAGTCGGGCGGGAGGGGGCGAGCAGTACTTC. It specifies CASSRAGGGEQYF.

The chain has TRBV19 and TRBJ1-5; the D gene is possibly TRBD1 (5 bases). Per the germline V gene, CDR1 is LNHDA and CDR2 is SQIVND (reference sequence). V was trimmed by 5 bases and J by 3 bases, leaving 14 bases between them. This CDR3 is built from 15 residues. The CDR3 DNA sequence: TGTGCCAGTAGTTTCGAACCGGGGGACAATCAGCCCCAGCATTTT. Its protein product is CASSFEPGDNQPQHF. Based on the CDR3 plus reference TRBV19 and TRBJ1-5, the full variable domain is DGGITQSPKYLFRKEGQNVTLSCEQNLNHDAMYWYRQDPGQGLRLIYYSQIVNDFQKGDIAEGYSVSREKKESFPLTVTSAQKNPTAFYLCASSFEPGDNQPQHFGDGTRLSIL.

J is TRBJ1-1 and V is TRBV6-1; 7 bases map to TRBD1. CDR1 is MNHNS, CDR2 SASEGT, per germline. With 5 bases clipped from V and 6 bases from J, the junction kept 9 bases outside the gene matches. The CDR3 is 14 residues long. The CDR3 sequence: CASSRDRVKAEAFF. DNA for the CDR3: TGTGCCAGCAGTCGTGACAGGGTGAAAGCTGAAGCTTTCTTT.

The chain has TRBV27 and TRBJ1-4, with a tentative D call TRBD1 (6 bases). The V gene lost 6 bases and the J gene lost 8 bases, with 13 bases spanning the gap. There are 13 residues in the CDR3. Per germline, CDR1 MNHEY and CDR2 SMNVEV (reference sequence). CDR3 DNA sequence: TGTGCCAGCAGGGCAGGGGATCAGGAAAAACTGTTTTTT. Protein sequence: CASRAGDQEKLFF.

This sequence joins TRBV2 and TRBJ2-7; perhaps TRBD2 as D (6 bases). V was trimmed by 10 bases and J by 5 bases, leaving 24 bases between them. CDR3 length equals 15 residues. Germline CDR1 SNHLY, CDR2 FYNNEI. This CDR3 is CAIHLPGLPPDEQYF. The CDR3 DNA follows: TGTGCCATCCACCTACCGGGACTTCCACCGGACGAGCAGTACTTC.

The chain joins TRBV18 to TRBJ2-5; TRBD2 is a possible D gene (6 bases). Trimming cost V 6 bases and J 4 bases, with 12 bases left between them. The CDR3 runs to 13 residues. Germline V gene data show CDR1 as KGHSH and CDR2 as LQKENI. This chain's CDR3 is CASSLGGGETQYF. CDR3 DNA: TGTGCCAGCTCGCTTGGGGGAGGAGAGACCCAGTACTTC.

This chain uses TRBV11-2 with TRBJ2-5; possible D gene TRBD2, 5 bases. Germline CDR1 reads SGHAT; CDR2 reads FQNNGV. V shed 7 bases and J shed 2 bases, with 11 bases lying between them. CDR3 length equals 13 residues. The CDR3, as DNA: TGTGCCAGCAAGGGAGCCAGTCAAGAGACCCAGTACTTC. Protein sequence: CASKGASQETQYF. The entire variable domain, with the rest obtained from reference TRBV11-2 and TRBJ2-5, is as follows: EAGVAQSPRYKIIEKRQSVAFWCNPISGHATLYWYQQILGQGPKLLIQFQNNGVVDDSQLPKDRFSAERLKGVDSTLKIQPAKLEDSAVYLCASKGASQETQYFGPGTRLLVL.

This chain uses TRBV28 with TRBJ2-7; 11 nucleotides line up with TRBD1. The CDR3 length is 17 residues. Trimming removed 1 base from V and 7 bases from J; junction bases left unmatched: 12. In germline, CDR1 is MDHEN, CDR2 SYDVKM. CDR3: CASSLYTRTGGYGEQYF. The CDR3 nucleotides are TGTGCCAGCAGTTTATACACCCGGACAGGGGGCTATGGGGAGCAGTACTTC. Drawing the rest from reference TRBV28 and TRBJ2-7, the complete variable domain is DVKVTQSSRYLVKRTGEKVFLECVQDMDHENMFWYRQDPGLGLRLIYFSYDVKMKEKGDIPEGYSVSREKKERFSLILESASTNQTSMYLCASSLYTRTGGYGEQYFGPGTRLTVT.

The gene calls are TRBV5-5 and TRBJ2-3, with TRBD2 matching 7 bases. The germline V gene encodes CDR1 SGHKS and CDR2 YYEKEE (reference sequence). CDR3 length: 12 residues. The CDR3 DNA reads as TGTGGATCTAGCGGATCCACAGATACGCAGTATTTT. Its protein product is CGSSGSTDTQYF.

This chain connects TRBV10-3 to TRBJ2-3; a possible D gene is TRBD1 (5 bases). Germline assignment: CDR1 ENHRY and CDR2 SYGVKD. CDR3 length equals 15 residues. V lost 8 bases to trimming and J lost 0 bases, with 15 bases between them. CDR3 in DNA: TGTGCCATCGCCTCGGTGGCAGGGAGCACAGATACGCAGTATTTT. Translating it yields CAIASVAGSTDTQYF.

This rearrangement joins TRBV5-1 to TRBJ2-2; a possible D gene is TRBD2 (6 bases). The CDR3 is 13 residues long. Germline CDR1 is SGHRS and CDR2 is YFSETQ. The germline V and J ends were trimmed by 4 bases and 4 bases, with 8 bases remaining between them. CDR3 bases: TGCGCCAGCAGCGAGACTAGCACCGGGGAGCTGTTTTTT. Translating it yields CASSETSTGELFF.

The V and J genes are TRBV9 and TRBJ2-6; tentative D call: TRBD2 (5 bases). V was trimmed by 3 bases and J by 0 bases, leaving 16 bases between them. CDR1 and CDR2 (germline): SGDLS, YYNGEE. The CDR3 consists of 18 residues. The CDR3 sequence: CASSAPKDSLSGANVLTF. DNA for the CDR3: TGTGCCAGCAGCGCCCCAAAGGACTCCCTCTCTGGGGCCAACGTCCTGACTTTC.

The chain combines TRBV7-8 with TRBJ2-5; 11 positions agree with TRBD2. The CDR3 covers 19 residues. Germline V gene sequence: CDR1 SGHVS, CDR2 FQNEAQ. J was trimmed by 3 bases and V by 0 bases; bases with no gene match: 12. The CDR3 is CASSLARIAGGPWEETQYF. CDR3 DNA sequence: TGTGCCAGCAGCTTAGCGCGAATAGCGGGAGGGCCATGGGAAGAGACCCAGTACTTC.

As regards this clone: This could be a read error, since a much larger clone is one nucleotide away. The genes are TRBV18 and TRBJ1-5; TRBD1 matches at 7 bases. V gave up 2 bases and J gave up 2 bases; unmatched junction bases: 21. The germline V gene encodes CDR1 KGHSH and CDR2 LQKENI. The CDR3 has 21 amino acids. The CDR3 protein is CASSPDAADRSTGYGNQPQHF. As DNA, the CDR3 is TGTGCCAGCTCACCAGACGCCGCGGACAGGTCAACGGGTTATGGCAATCAGCCCCAGCATTTT.

V gene TRBV18 combines with J gene TRBJ2-3; perhaps TRBD2 as D (6 bases). Trimming took off 3 bases at V and 2 bases at J, with 27 bases between the two ends. The germline V gene encodes CDR1 KGHSH and CDR2 LQKENI. The CDR3 has 20 residues. This CDR3 reads CASSPRPGQGGSSVTDTQYF. Here the CDR3 DNA reads TGTGCCAGCTCACCCCGACCGGGCCAGGGAGGTTCGTCCGTCACAGATACGCAGTATTTT. The full variable domain, completed using reference TRBV18 and TRBJ2-3, is NAGVMQNPRHLVRRRGQEARLRCSPMKGHSHVYWYRQLPEEGLKFMVYLQKENIIDESGMPKERFSAEFPKEGPSILRIQQVVRGDSAAYFCASSPRPGQGGSSVTDTQYFGPGTRLTVL.

The rearrangement links TRBV6-1 to TRBJ1-4, with 7 bases matching TRBD1. The ends lost 4 bases at V and 8 bases at J; junction bases unmatched: 7. The CDR3 is made up of 14 amino acids. Germline-derived CDR1 and CDR2 are MNHNS and SASEGT. As DNA, the CDR3 is TGTGCCAGCAGTGTTGACAGGGCGAACGAAAAACTGTTTTTT. Its protein is CASSVDRANEKLFF.

The chain links TRBV6-1 to TRBJ1-2, with 9 bases lining up with TRBD1. Germline V gene lookup returns CDR1 MNHNS and CDR2 SASEGT. This CDR3 is 14 amino acids long. V lost 5 bases, J lost 3 bases, and 4 bases stayed unmatched. CDR3 region: CASSPTGGDYGYTF. The CDR3 DNA reads as TGTGCCAGCAGTCCGACAGGGGGGGACTATGGCTACACCTTC.

The chain is built from TRBV27 and TRBJ2-6, with 10 nucleotides matching TRBD1. Germline assignment: CDR1 MNHEY and CDR2 SMNVEV (reference sequence). The CDR3 is 17 residues long. J gave up 0 bases and V 5 bases, and 4 bases lay outside the gene matches. Here the CDR3 reads CASSGTGVGSGANVLTF. The CDR3 DNA sequence: TGTGCCAGCAGTGGGACAGGGGTAGGCTCTGGGGCCAACGTCCTGACTTTC.

This clone was found a few times. The chain carries TRBV19 and TRBJ2-2; TRBD2 matches at 11 bases. Germline V CDR1 and CDR2: LNHDA, SQIVND (reference sequence). Germline trimming cut 5 bases from V and 5 bases from J; bases unmatched to any gene: 16. CDR3 length: 19 residues. CDR3 coding DNA: TGTGCCAGTAGTCCCCGCCGGGGTAGCGGGAGGGCCCGAACCGGGGAGCTGTTTTTT. Its translation is CASSPRRGSGRARTGELFF.